What follows are 25 T cell receptor beta chains derived from one specimen sequenced in a study of T cells after yellow fever vaccination. TCRdb processed the 5' RACE reads anew with MiXCR; each CDR3 protein has one entry. The table lists 550,000 or so distinct CDR3 sequences, about 19% of them singletons. The starting material was PBMCs, obtained 15 days after the yellow fever booster vaccination. The receptors here all came from a man under 40 who received the YFV17D yellow fever vaccine.

The chain combines TRBV6-1 with TRBJ2-3, with TRBD2 matching over 12 bases. Germline V gene sequence: CDR1 MNHNS, CDR2 SASEGT. CDR3 length: 18 residues. V dropped 6 bases and J dropped 2; count of bases not matched to a gene: 12. CDR3 sequence (DNA): TGTGCCAGCAGCCACGGACTAGCGGGGTGGCTAACCACAGATACGCAGTATTTT. Its protein product is CASSHGLAGWLTTDTQYF.

V gene TRBV19 combines with J gene TRBJ2-3, with 7 bases fitting TRBD2. This CDR3 contains 14 residues. The V segment lost 6 bases and the J segment 1 base; nucleotides outside the gene matches: 4. Germline CDR1 LNHDA, CDR2 SQIVND (reference sequence). The CDR3 loop reads CASREREGTDTQYF. DNA of the CDR3: TGTGCCAGTAGAGAGCGGGAAGGCACAGATACGCAGTATTTT. The whole variable domain, remainder taken from reference TRBV19 and TRBJ2-3, is DGGITQSPKYLFRKEGQNVTLSCEQNLNHDAMYWYRQDPGQGLRLIYYSQIVNDFQKGDIAEGYSVSREKKESFPLTVTSAQKNPTAFYLCASREREGTDTQYFGPGTRLTVL.

The chain combines TRBV12-3 or TRBV12-4 with TRBJ2-1; TRBD2 aligns across 14 bases. V gave up 1 base and J gave up 10 bases; unmatched junction bases: 6. This CDR3 is 16 amino acids long. This CDR3 reads CASSLGTSGRKEEQFF. Written as DNA, the CDR3 is TGTGCCAGCAGTTTAGGGACTAGCGGGAGGAAGGAGGAGCAGTTCTTC.

This chain uses TRBV6-1 with TRBJ2-2; TRBD2 matches 8 bases. V lost 6 bases to trimming and J lost 5 bases; unmatched junction nucleotides: 8. The length of the CDR3 is 15 residues. CDR1 is MNHNS, CDR2 SASEGT, per germline. The CDR3 loop is CASRSSGGPTGELFF. CDR3 DNA: TGTGCCAGCAGGAGTTCGGGAGGGCCAACCGGGGAGCTGTTTTTT.

The rearrangement uses TRBV20-1 and TRBJ2-1; D gene uncertain. Trimming removed 0 bases from V and 2 bases from J, with 14 bases in between. CDR3 length: 16 residues. Germline V gene sequence: CDR1 DFQATT, CDR2 SNEGSKA (reference sequence). The CDR3 bases are TGCAGTGCTAGAGATGCCGTAAGTGGGGCCTACAATGAGCAGTTCTTC. This encodes CSARDAVSGAYNEQFF.

A few counts support this clonotype. V gene TRBV7-2 combines with J gene TRBJ2-7; possible D gene TRBD2, 5 bases. The V gene lost 5 bases and the J gene lost 6 bases, with 11 bases spanning the gap. CDR1 is SGHTA, CDR2 FQGNSA, per germline. CDR3 length equals 12 residues. As DNA, the CDR3 is TGTGCCAGCAGCCAGGACTTGGGCGAGCAGTACTTC. This gives the protein CASSQDLGEQYF.

CDR3 residues: CASSIQGARTEAFF. The CDR3 DNA is TGTGCCAGCAGTATACAGGGGGCGCGTACTGAAGCTTTCTTT. The rearrangement joins TRBV6-5 to TRBJ1-1; 9 nucleotides match TRBD1. The germline CDR1 and CDR2 sequences are MNHEY and SVGAGI. The trim removed 5 bases at V and 5 bases at J, leaving 6 bases unmatched. This CDR3 is 14 amino acids long.

This clonotype was counted between two and nine times. This chain links TRBV6-1 with TRBJ2-3; 7 nucleotides line up with TRBD2. V was pared by 7 bases and J by 3 bases, with 10 bases of the junction left unmatched. The CDR3 has 15 amino acids. The germline CDR1 and CDR2 sequences are MNHNS and SASEGT. In DNA form, the CDR3 reads TGTGCCAGCAAGGCTGGCGGGAGCTCTACAGATACGCAGTATTTT. Encoded protein: CASKAGGSSTDTQYF.

This clonotype appeared a few times. V gene TRBV5-1 combines with J gene TRBJ2-5; maybe TRBD1 (6 bases). Germline V gives CDR1 SGHRS, CDR2 YFSETQ. The CDR3 is 15 amino acids. The V gene lost 3 bases and the J gene lost 5 bases, with 17 bases spanning the gap. This chain's CDR3 is CASSSGQSRWETQYF. DNA of the CDR3: TGCGCCAGCAGCTCCGGACAGTCGCGTTGGGAGACCCAGTACTTC.

This chain links TRBV5-1 with TRBJ1-6, with D hard to call. The V end was cut by 5 bases, the J end by 10 bases, with 16 bases between. The CDR3 contains 14 residues. Germline V gives CDR1 SGHRS, CDR2 YFSETQ. Here the CDR3 reads CASSSDSMRSPLHF. As DNA, the CDR3 is TGCGCCAGCAGTTCAGACTCGATGAGGTCACCCCTCCACTTT.

The gene calls are TRBV20-1 and TRBJ2-2; 7 bases align to TRBD2. After removal of 6 bases from V and 0 bases from J, the junction contained 4 bases not matched to a gene. The CDR3 is 14 amino acids. Germline CDR1 and CDR2: DFQATT and SNEGSKA (reference sequence). CDR3 sequence (DNA): TGCAGTGCCGGGGGGACTTCGAACACCGGGGAGCTGTTTTTT. Its protein is CSAGGTSNTGELFF.

The table lists this clonotype with a few counts. The rearrangement links TRBV7-2 to TRBJ2-1, with TRBD2 identical over 8 bases. V was pared by 4 bases and J by 5 bases, with 7 bases of the junction left unmatched. The CDR3 length is 15 residues. Per germline, CDR1 SGHTA and CDR2 FQGNSA. CDR3 protein: CASSYRSSGDNEQFF. The CDR3, as DNA: TGTGCCAGCAGCTACCGGAGTAGCGGGGACAATGAGCAGTTCTTC.

This clonotype has just a few counts. The V call is TRBV6-1, the J call TRBJ2-1, with TRBD2 matching 10 bases. Germline V gene lookup returns CDR1 MNHNS and CDR2 SASEGT. The trim removed 7 bases at V and 7 bases at J, leaving 10 bases unmatched. This CDR3 is 15 amino acids long. The CDR3 DNA is TGTGCCAGCAACCTCCTAGCGGGAGATAGGAATGAGCAGTTCTTC. This encodes CASNLLAGDRNEQFF.

This clonotype turned up a few times. The rearrangement links TRBV11-2 to TRBJ2-3; D may be TRBD1 or TRBD2 (6 bases each). The CDR3 runs to 17 residues. Trimming pared 3 bases from V and 4 bases from J, leaving 20 bases between. Per the germline V gene, CDR1 is SGHAT and CDR2 is FQNNGV. In DNA form, the CDR3 reads TGTGCCAGCAGCTTTCCAACGACTCGGGGGCGGGCAGATACGCAGTATTTT. It yields the protein CASSFPTTRGRADTQYF.

J is TRBJ2-7 and V is TRBV20-1; D possibly corresponds to TRBD2 (5 bases). Trimming removed 2 bases at V and 6 bases at J, with 11 bases between. This CDR3 contains 12 residues. CDR1 and CDR2 from the germline V gene are DFQATT and SNEGSKA (reference sequence). CDR3 in amino acids: CSARSEAPEQYF. CDR3 DNA: TGCAGTGCTAGATCGGAGGCTCCCGAGCAGTACTTC.

This clonotype was seen at least ten times. The chain employs TRBV7-6 and TRBJ2-1, with D hard to call. The CDR3 runs to 14 residues. Germline assignment: CDR1 SGHVS and CDR2 FNYEAQ. The ends were cut back, 2 bases at V and 4 bases at J, with 9 bases in the middle. The CDR3 DNA reads TGTGCCAGCAGCTTACAGAGACCATACAATGAGCAGTTCTTC. It codes for CASSLQRPYNEQFF. The full variable domain, completed using reference TRBV7-6 and TRBJ2-1, is GAGVSQSPRYKVTKRGQDVALRCDPISGHVSLYWYRQALGQGPEFLTYFNYEAQQDKSGLPNDRFSAERPEGSISTLTIQRTEQRDSAMYRCASSLQRPYNEQFFGPGTRLTVL.

This chain links TRBV25-1 with TRBJ1-3; perhaps TRBD1 as D (5 bases). Deletions cut 3 bases from V and 2 bases from J, with 11 bases between. CDR1 and CDR2 (germline): MGHDK, SYGVNS. The CDR3 has 15 amino acids. CDR3 sequence reads: CASSDPAGPGNTIYF. In nucleotides, the CDR3 is TGTGCCAGCAGTGATCCTGCAGGGCCTGGAAACACCATATATTTT.

V is TRBV21-1 and J is TRBJ1-1; whether TRBD1, the table's D call, matches the DNA was not checked. TRBV21-1 is tagged as a pseudogene. The CDR3 covers 10 residues. Here the CDR3 DNA reads TGTGCCAGCCCCCCTCTTGAAGCTTACTTT. It yields the protein CASPPLEAYF.

This chain links TRBV4-3 with TRBJ2-3; 10 bases match TRBD1. CDR3 size: 18 residues. Germline lookup yields CDR1 LGHNA and CDR2 YSLEER. The V and J ends lost 0 bases and 1 base, in that order; junction bases with no gene match: 7. CDR3 nucleotides: TGCGCCAGCAGCCAAGATGTCGGGACAGGGGACCGCACAGATACGCAGTATTTT. Amino acid sequence: CASSQDVGTGDRTDTQYF.

This clonotype was seen a single time. V is TRBV29-1 and J is TRBJ2-6; no firm D call. V was shortened by 4 bases and J by 3 bases, with 4 bases between the two germline ends. From germline, CDR1 is SQVTM and CDR2 ANQGSEA. This CDR3 contains 12 residues. The CDR3 DNA reads TGCAGCGTTGCCCATGGGGCCAACGTCCTGACTTTC. Translated, it gives CSVAHGANVLTF.

This sequence joins TRBV5-1 and TRBJ2-3, with D uncertain. The ends were cut back, 4 bases at V and 3 bases at J, with 15 bases in the middle. Germline CDR1 is SGHRS and CDR2 is YFSETQ. The CDR3 sequence is 15 residues long. This CDR3 reads CASSLSVEPTDTQYF. DNA for the CDR3: TGCGCCAGCAGCCTAAGCGTGGAACCTACAGATACGCAGTATTTT.

The gene calls are TRBV5-8 and TRBJ2-1; the match to TRBD2 covers 9 bases. Germline trimming cut 2 bases from V and 4 bases from J; bases unmatched to any gene: 7. In germline, CDR1 is SGHTS, CDR2 YDEGEE. The CDR3 runs 16 residues. In DNA, the CDR3 is TGTGCCAGCAGCTTACGTGCGGGAGGGCCGTACAATGAGCAGTTCTTC. The encoded protein is CASSLRAGGPYNEQFF.

This CDR3 reads CSVYLRDSRSSYEQYF. CDR3 in DNA: TGCAGCGTATACCTAAGGGACAGTAGGAGCTCCTACGAGCAGTACTTC. The gene calls are TRBV29-1 and TRBJ2-7, with 7 bases fitting TRBD1. The length of the CDR3 is 16 residues. V lost 6 bases to trimming and J lost 0 bases; unmatched junction nucleotides: 14. The germline V gene has CDR1 SQVTM and CDR2 ANQGSEA.

This clonotype occurred a few times. V and J are TRBV2 and TRBJ2-1; TRBD1 matches at 11 bases. The CDR3 totals 16 residues. Germline V lookup: CDR1 SNHLY, CDR2 FYNNEI. V shed 9 bases and J 7 bases; nucleotides not matched to a gene: 14. Here the CDR3 reads CASIDQRDRGLNEQFF. The CDR3 DNA reads TGTGCCAGTATAGACCAACGGGACAGGGGGTTAAATGAGCAGTTCTTC.

This clonotype has more than one count but fewer than ten. CDR3 loop: CASSYSGQGLDEQYF. DNA of the CDR3: TGTGCCAGCAGTTACTCAGGACAGGGGTTGGATGAGCAGTACTTC. The rearrangement uses TRBV6-5 and TRBJ2-7; 9 positions agree with TRBD1. V was pared by 0 bases and J by 7 bases, with 7 bases of the junction left unmatched. The CDR3 has 15 amino acids. Germline V gives CDR1 MNHEY, CDR2 SVGAGI.